This T cell receptor beta chain originates from a study of cytomegalovirus exposure and HLA in healthy donors. The method was immunoSEQ multiplex PCR; TCRdb's version includes in-frame clones alone and lacks a portion of them. The profile shows about 140,000 clones, roughly 90% of them singletons. This CDR3 is 16 amino acids long. As regards this clone: Its specificity is not known.

Study conclusions and caveats: Reported performance of the classifier showed diagnosis of cytomegalovirus status with high specificity and sensitivity. Cytomegalovirus association was listed for under 200 TCR beta chains.

This chain uses TRBV12-2 with TRBJ1-6. TRBV12-2 is described as a pseudogene. The receptor's source is a man aged 18 to 29 in good health and CMV-seronegative. What was sequenced was PBMCs. CDR3 loop: CASRLPPPVRNSPLHF. The CDR3, as DNA: TGTGCAAGTCGCTTACCCCCGCCCGTTCGGAATTCACCCCTCCACTTT.